This T cell receptor (beta chain) was documented in a study of beta chain features in type 1 diabetes. The CDR3 has 13 residues. CDR1 is SEHNR, CDR2 FQNEAQ, per germline (reference sequence). Between the trimmed V and J ends, which lost 6 bases and 5 bases, there was a span of 11 bases. Expressed TCRB transcripts were sequenced after all isolated RNA was converted to cDNA. Profiled with immunoSEQ multiplex PCR; TCRdb holds only in-frame clones, not every one. The table lists 350,000 to 450,000 clones, about 14% of them singletons. The specimen was naive CD4+ T cells from blood. The chain employs TRBV7-9 and TRBJ2-1; D is ambiguous. This TCR derives from a young man in good health. CDR3 amino acids: CASRGPRDNEQFF. The CDR3 DNA is TGTGCCAGCAGAGGGCCAAGGGACAATGAGCAGTTCTTC.